These 13 T cell receptor beta chains were sequenced from one sample in a study of CD8 T cells in ankylosing spondylitis. TCRdb independently ran MiXCR on the 5' RACE reads; one entry per CDR3 protein. The sample has hundreds of thousands of distinct CDR3 sequences, about 30% seen once. Input material: blood, either unsorted or a sorted T cell fraction (not recorded which). The receptors were gathered from a male donor with ankylosing spondylitis or in good health (not recorded which).

The chain carries TRBV12-3 or TRBV12-4 and TRBJ1-6; no clear D. V gave up 6 bases and J gave up 7 bases, with 16 bases separating them. The CDR3 runs 15 residues. CDR3 amino acids: CASRLNLGLNSPLHF. The CDR3 nucleotides are TGTGCCAGCAGGTTGAACCTTGGGCTGAATTCACCCCTCCACTTT.

The chain carries TRBV5-1 and TRBJ2-7; 9 bases map to TRBD1. CDR3 size: 14 residues. Germline CDR1 SGHRS, CDR2 YFSETQ. Trimming took 4 bases from V and 3 from J; bases not matched to a gene: 5. The DNA of the CDR3 is TGCGCCAGCAGCACGTCGGGACAGGGCTACGAGCAGTACTTC. Protein: CASSTSGQGYEQYF.

V and J are TRBV5-4 and TRBJ1-5; the D gene is possibly TRBD1 (6 bases). CDR1 is SGHNT and CDR2 is YYREEE in the germline V gene (reference sequence). With 2 bases removed from V and 1 base from J, the gap between germline ends came to 13 bases. The length of the CDR3 is 16 residues. CDR3 sequence reads: CASSLGGAVSNQPQHF. The CDR3 DNA reads TGTGCCAGCAGCTTAGGGGGGGCGGTGAGCAATCAGCCCCAGCATTTT.

This sequence joins TRBV7-8 and TRBJ1-6; TRBD1 might be the D (6 bases). This CDR3 contains 16 residues. Germline CDR1 SGHVS, CDR2 FQNEAQ. Trimming pared 5 bases from V and 7 bases from J, leaving 18 bases between. The DNA for the CDR3 is TGTGCCAGCAGCGGCCACAGGGAGTTTCGGAATTCACCCCTCCACTTT. Encoded protein: CASSGHREFRNSPLHF.

This clonotype was seen only a few times. V gene TRBV25-1 combines with J gene TRBJ1-2; tentative D call: TRBD1 (6 bases). The germline CDR1 and CDR2 sequences are MGHDK and SYGVNS. The CDR3 contains 13 residues. With 2 bases removed from V and 2 bases from J, the gap between germline ends came to 6 bases. CDR3 sequence: CASSEGGNYGYTF. In DNA, the CDR3 is TGTGCCAGCAGTGAAGGGGGCAACTATGGCTACACCTTC.

This clonotype was detected only once. The rearrangement uses TRBV12-3 or TRBV12-4 and TRBJ2-2; D possibly corresponds to TRBD1 (6 bases). The CDR3 is 16 amino acids. Between the trimmed V and J ends, which lost 6 bases and 0 bases, there was a span of 14 bases. The chain's CDR3 is CASSPLQGTNTGELFF. The CDR3 nucleotides are TGTGCCAGCAGCCCTCTGCAGGGGACGAACACCGGGGAGCTGTTTTTT.

The chain has TRBV2 and TRBJ2-5, with 7 bases fitting TRBD1. The CDR3 spans 14 residues. Germline CDR1 is SNHLY and CDR2 is FYNNEI. V lost 7 bases and J lost 4; bases outside the gene matches: 9. The CDR3 DNA reads TGTGCCAGCAAGCCATCCGGGACAGCAGAGACCCAGTACTTC. It specifies CASKPSGTAETQYF.

The rearrangement uses TRBV9 and TRBJ1-5, with D possibly being TRBD1 (5 bases). Trimming took off 0 bases at V and 5 bases at J, with 12 bases between the two ends. CDR1 is SGDLS and CDR2 is YYNGEE in the germline V gene. The CDR3 consists of 15 residues. CDR3 protein: CASSVGPGRDQPQHF. The DNA for the CDR3 is TGTGCCAGCAGCGTAGGGCCAGGGCGGGATCAGCCCCAGCATTTT.

J is TRBJ1-2 and V is TRBV7-2; a possible D gene is TRBD1 (5 bases). Trimming stripped 0 bases from V and 8 bases from J, with 22 bases between. The CDR3 covers 17 residues. The germline V gene encodes CDR1 SGHTA and CDR2 FQGNSA. The CDR3 loop reads CASSLAGPSGGLRGYTF. The CDR3 DNA follows: TGTGCCAGCAGCTTAGCCGGTCCCTCGGGGGGACTGAGAGGCTACACCTTC.

The sample holds a few counts of this clonotype. The V and J genes are TRBV7-6 and TRBJ2-7; D tentatively fits TRBD1 or TRBD2 (5 bases each). CDR1 and CDR2 from the germline V gene are SGHVS and FNYEAQ. Trimming cost V 5 bases and J 3 bases, with 14 bases left between them. CDR3 size: 14 residues. CDR3 sequence: CASSTGPDRYEQYF. CDR3 DNA: TGTGCCAGCAGCACGGGACCGGACCGCTACGAGCAGTACTTC. Combining the CDR3 with reference TRBV7-6 and TRBJ2-7 gives the whole variable domain GAGVSQSPRYKVTKRGQDVALRCDPISGHVSLYWYRQALGQGPEFLTYFNYEAQQDKSGLPNDRFSAERPEGSISTLTIQRTEQRDSAMYRCASSTGPDRYEQYFGPGTRLTVT.

The V and J genes are TRBV25-1 and TRBJ2-3; no clear D gene. Germline V lookup: CDR1 MGHDK, CDR2 SYGVNS. The V gene lost 2 bases and the J gene lost 6 bases, with 6 bases spanning the gap. The CDR3 covers 12 residues. CDR3 loop: CASSEPLDTQYF. The CDR3 DNA is TGTGCCAGCAGTGAACCGCTGGATACGCAGTATTTT.

This chain uses TRBV6-5 with TRBJ2-7, with 9 positions matching TRBD1. The CDR3 consists of 15 residues. The germline V gene encodes CDR1 MNHEY and CDR2 SVGAGI. V lost 4 bases and J lost 3; bases outside the gene matches: 7. The CDR3 reads CASSWTGTGRYEQYF. Here the CDR3 DNA reads TGTGCCAGCAGTTGGACCGGGACAGGGCGCTACGAGCAGTACTTC.

V gene TRBV5-1 combines with J gene TRBJ1-6; D gene ambiguous. The CDR3 covers 14 residues. Trimming shortened V by 0 bases and J by 8 bases, and 9 bases separated the two germline ends. The V gene's germline CDR1 is SGHRS and CDR2 YFSETQ. CDR3 sequence reads: CASSLGQGDSPLHF. The CDR3 nucleotides are TGCGCCAGCAGCTTGGGACAAGGTGATTCACCCCTCCACTTT. The full variable domain, in which reference TRBV5-1 and TRBJ1-6 provide the parts outside the CDR3, is KAGVTQTPRYLIKTRGQQVTLSCSPISGHRSVSWYQQTPGQGLQFLFEYFSETQRNKGNFPGRFSGRQFSNSRSEMNVSTLELGDSALYLCASSLGQGDSPLHFGNGTRLTVT.